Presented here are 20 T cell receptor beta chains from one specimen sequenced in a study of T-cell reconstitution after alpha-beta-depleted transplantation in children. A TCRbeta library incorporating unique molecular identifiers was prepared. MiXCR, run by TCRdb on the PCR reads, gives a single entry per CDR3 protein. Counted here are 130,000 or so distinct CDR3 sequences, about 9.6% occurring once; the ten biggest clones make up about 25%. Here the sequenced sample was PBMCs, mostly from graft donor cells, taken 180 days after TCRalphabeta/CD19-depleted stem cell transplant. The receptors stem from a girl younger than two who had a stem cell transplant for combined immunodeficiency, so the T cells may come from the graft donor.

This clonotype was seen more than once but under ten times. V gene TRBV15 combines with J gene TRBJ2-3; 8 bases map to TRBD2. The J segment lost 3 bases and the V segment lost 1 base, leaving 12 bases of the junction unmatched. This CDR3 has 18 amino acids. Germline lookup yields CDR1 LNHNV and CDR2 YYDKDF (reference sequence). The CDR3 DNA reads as TGTGCCACCAGCAGAGGGGTCGGGGGGGCCCGTCCGACAGATACGCAGTATTTT. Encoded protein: CATSRGVGGARPTDTQYF.

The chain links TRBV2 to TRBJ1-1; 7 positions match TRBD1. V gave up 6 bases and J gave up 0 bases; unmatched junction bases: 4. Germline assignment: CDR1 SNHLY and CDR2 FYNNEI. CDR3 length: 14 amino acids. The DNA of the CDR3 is TGTGCCAGCAGAGGACAGGTCGTGAACACTGAAGCTTTCTTT. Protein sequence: CASRGQVVNTEAFF.

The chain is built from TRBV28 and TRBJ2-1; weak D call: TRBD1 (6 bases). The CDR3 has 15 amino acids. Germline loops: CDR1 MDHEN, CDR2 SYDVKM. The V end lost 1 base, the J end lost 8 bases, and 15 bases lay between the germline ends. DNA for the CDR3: TGTGCCAGCAGTTTATATACAGGGTGGGGAGATGAGCAGTTCTTC. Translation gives CASSLYTGWGDEQFF.

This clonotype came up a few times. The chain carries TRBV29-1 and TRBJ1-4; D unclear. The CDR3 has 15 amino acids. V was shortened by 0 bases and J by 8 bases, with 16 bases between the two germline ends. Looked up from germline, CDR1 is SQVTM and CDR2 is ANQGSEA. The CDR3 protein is CSVEDKAGSGEKLFF. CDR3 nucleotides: TGCAGCGTTGAAGATAAGGCGGGGAGTGGGGAAAAACTGTTTTTT.

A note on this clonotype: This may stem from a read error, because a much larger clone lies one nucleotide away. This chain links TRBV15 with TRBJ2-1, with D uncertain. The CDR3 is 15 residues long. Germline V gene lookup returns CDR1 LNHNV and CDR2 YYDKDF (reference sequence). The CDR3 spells CATSRPLGFFNGQFF. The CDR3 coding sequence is TGTGCCACCAGCAGACCTTTGGGCTTTTTCAATGGGCAGTTCTTC.

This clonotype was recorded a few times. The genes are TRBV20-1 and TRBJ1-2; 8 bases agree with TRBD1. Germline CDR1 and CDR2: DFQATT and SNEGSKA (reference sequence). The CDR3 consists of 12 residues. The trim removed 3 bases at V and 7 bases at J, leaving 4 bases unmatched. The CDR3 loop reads CSASQGASGYTF. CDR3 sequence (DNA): TGCAGTGCTAGTCAGGGGGCGTCTGGCTACACCTTC.

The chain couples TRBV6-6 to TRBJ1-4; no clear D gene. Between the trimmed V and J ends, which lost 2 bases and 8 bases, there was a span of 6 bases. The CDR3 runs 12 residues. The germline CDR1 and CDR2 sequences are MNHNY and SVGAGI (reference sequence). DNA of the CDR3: TGTGCCAGCAGTTACGAGGCCGAAAAACTGTTTTTT. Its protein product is CASSYEAEKLFF.

The CDR3 spells CASSSPPRSTETQYF. The DNA for the CDR3 is TGTGCCAGCAGCTCACCCCCACGGTCCACAGAGACCCAGTACTTC. V gene TRBV11-3 combines with J gene TRBJ2-5; no clear D gene. The ends were cut back, 4 bases at V and 4 bases at J, with 16 bases in the middle. The length of the CDR3 is 15 residues. Germline CDR1 is SGHNT and CDR2 is YENEEA.

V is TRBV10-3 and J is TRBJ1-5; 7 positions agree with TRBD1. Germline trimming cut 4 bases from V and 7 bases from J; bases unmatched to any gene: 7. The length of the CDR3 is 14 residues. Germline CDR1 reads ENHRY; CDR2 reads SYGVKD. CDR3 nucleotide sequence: TGTGCCATCAGTGGCTCAGGGGGGAAGCAGCCCCAGCATTTT. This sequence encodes CAISGSGGKQPQHF.

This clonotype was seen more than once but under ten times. The chain's CDR3 is CASSQRTPYEQYF. As DNA, the CDR3 is TGTGCCAGCAGCCAAAGGACACCCTACGAGCAGTACTTC. The rearrangement uses TRBV3-1 and TRBJ2-7, with D tentatively TRBD1 (5 bases). The CDR3 loop spans 13 amino acids. Trimming cost V 2 bases and J 2 bases, with 7 bases left between them. Germline CDR1 reads LGHDT; CDR2 reads YNNKEL (reference sequence).

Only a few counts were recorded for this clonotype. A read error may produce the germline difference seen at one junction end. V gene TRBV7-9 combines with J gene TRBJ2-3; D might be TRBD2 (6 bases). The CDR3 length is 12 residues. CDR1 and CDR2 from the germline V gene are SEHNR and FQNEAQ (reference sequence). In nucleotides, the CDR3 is TGTGCCAGCAGCCTAGGGAGCGGGTCGCCCCTTTTT. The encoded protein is CASSLGSGSPLF.

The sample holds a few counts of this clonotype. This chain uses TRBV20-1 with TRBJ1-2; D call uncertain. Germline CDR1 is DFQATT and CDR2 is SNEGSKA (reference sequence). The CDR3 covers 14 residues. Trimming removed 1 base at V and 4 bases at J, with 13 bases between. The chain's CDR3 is CSARGPGRGYGYTF. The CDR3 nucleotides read TGCAGTGCTAGAGGGCCGGGCCGAGGCTATGGCTACACCTTC.

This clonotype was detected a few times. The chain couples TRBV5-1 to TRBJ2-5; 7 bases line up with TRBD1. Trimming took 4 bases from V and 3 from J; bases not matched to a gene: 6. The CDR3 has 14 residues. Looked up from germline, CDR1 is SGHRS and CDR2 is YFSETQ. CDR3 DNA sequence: TGCGCCAGCAGCGAACCTCAGGGGGAAGAGACCCAGTACTTC. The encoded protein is CASSEPQGEETQYF.

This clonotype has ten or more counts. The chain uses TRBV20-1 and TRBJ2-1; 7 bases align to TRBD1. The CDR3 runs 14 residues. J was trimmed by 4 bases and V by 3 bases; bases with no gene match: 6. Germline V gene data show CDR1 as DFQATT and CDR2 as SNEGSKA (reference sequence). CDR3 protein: CSARDMTGYNEQFF. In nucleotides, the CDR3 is TGCAGTGCTAGGGACATGACAGGGTACAATGAGCAGTTCTTC.

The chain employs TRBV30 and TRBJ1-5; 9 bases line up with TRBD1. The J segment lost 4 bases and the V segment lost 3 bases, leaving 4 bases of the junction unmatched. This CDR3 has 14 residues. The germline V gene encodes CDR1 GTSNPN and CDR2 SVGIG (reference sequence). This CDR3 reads CAWSRTGVNQPQHF. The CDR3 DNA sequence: TGTGCCTGGAGCCGGACAGGGGTGAATCAGCCCCAGCATTTT. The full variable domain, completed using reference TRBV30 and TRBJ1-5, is SQTIHQWPATLVQPVGSPLSLECTVEGTSNPNLYWYRQAAGRGLQLLFYSVGIGQISSEVPQNLSASRPQDRQFILSSKKLLLSDSGFYLCAWSRTGVNQPQHFGDGTRLSIL.

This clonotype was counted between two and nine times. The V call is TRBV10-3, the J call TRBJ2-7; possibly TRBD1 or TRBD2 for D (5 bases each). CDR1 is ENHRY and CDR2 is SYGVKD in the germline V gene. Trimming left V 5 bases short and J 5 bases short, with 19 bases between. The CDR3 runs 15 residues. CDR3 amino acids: CAISTPGTQQDEQYF. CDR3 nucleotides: TGTGCCATCAGTACGCCGGGGACCCAACAGGACGAGCAGTACTTC.

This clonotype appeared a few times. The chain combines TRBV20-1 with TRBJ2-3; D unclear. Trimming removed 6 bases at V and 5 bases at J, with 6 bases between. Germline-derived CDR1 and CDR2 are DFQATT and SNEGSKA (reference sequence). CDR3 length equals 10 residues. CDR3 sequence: CSALRDTQYF. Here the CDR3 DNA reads TGCAGTGCCCTGAGAGATACGCAGTATTTT.

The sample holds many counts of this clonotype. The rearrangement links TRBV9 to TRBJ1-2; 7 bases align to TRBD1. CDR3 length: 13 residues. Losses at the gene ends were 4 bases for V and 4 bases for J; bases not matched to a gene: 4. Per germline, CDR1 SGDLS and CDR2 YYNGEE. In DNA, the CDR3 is TGTGCCAGCAGCCCCGACAGGGCCTATGGCTACACCTTC. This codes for CASSPDRAYGYTF.

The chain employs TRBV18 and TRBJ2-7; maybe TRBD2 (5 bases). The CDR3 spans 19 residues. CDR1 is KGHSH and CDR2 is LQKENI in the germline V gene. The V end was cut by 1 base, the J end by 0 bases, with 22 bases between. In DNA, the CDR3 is TGTGCCAGCTCACCACGAGGGCCCGGGATGGTCATGGGCTCCTACGAGCAGTACTTC. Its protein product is CASSPRGPGMVMGSYEQYF.

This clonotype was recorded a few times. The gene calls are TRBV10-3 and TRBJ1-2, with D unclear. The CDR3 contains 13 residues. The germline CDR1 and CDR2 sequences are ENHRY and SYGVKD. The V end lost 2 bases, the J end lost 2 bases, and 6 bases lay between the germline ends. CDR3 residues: CAISENRNYGYTF. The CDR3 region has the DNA TGTGCCATCAGTGAGAACAGAAACTATGGCTACACCTTC.